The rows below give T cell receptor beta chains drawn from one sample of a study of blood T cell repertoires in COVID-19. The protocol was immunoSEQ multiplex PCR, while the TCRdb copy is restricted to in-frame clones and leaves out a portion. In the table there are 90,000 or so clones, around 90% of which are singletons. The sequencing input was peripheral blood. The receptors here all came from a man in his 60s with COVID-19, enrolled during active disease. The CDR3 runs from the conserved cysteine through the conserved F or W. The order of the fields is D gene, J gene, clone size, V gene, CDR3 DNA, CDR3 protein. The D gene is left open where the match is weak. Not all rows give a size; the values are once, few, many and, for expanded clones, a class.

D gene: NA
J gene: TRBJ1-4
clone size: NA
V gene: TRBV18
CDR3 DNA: TGTGCCAGCTCACAACTCCAGGGAACCGCTAATGAAAAACTGTTTTTT
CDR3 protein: CASSQLQGTANEKLFF

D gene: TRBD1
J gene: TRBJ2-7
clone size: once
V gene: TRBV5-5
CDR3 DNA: TGTGCCAGCAGCTGGAACACAGGGGGTTTGCAGTACTTC
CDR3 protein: CASSWNTGGLQYF

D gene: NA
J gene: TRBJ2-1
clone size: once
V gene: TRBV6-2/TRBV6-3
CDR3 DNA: TGTGCCAGCAGTCTTCTAGGACGGAGGCGCGCTGAGCAGTTCTTC
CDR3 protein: CASSLLGRRRAEQFF

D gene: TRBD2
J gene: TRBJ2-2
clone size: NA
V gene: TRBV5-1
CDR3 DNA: TGCGCCAGCAGCTTCGACGGGAGGCCTAATCCTTTGGGTGAGCTGTTTTTT
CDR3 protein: CASSFDGRPNPLGELFF

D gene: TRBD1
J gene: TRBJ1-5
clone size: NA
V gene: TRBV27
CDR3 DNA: TGTGCCAGCAGTCACGCCGACAGGGAGAATCAGCCCCAGCATTTT
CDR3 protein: CASSHADRENQPQHF

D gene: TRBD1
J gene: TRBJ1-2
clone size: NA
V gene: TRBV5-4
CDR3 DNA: TGTGCCAGCAGCCCCTTGACAGGGGGGAGAGGCTACACCTTC
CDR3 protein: CASSPLTGGRGYTF

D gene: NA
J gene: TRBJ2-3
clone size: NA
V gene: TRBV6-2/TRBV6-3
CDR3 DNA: TGTGCCAGCACCCCGAGGTGGGCAGATACGCAGTATTTT
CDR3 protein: CASTPRWADTQYF

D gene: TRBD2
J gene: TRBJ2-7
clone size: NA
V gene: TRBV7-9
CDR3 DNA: TGTGCCAGCAGCTTGGGTACTAGCGGGAGTTACGAGCAGTACTTC
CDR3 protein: CASSLGTSGSYEQYF

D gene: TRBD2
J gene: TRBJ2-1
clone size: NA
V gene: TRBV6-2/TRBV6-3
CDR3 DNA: TGTGCCAGCAGCCCGGCGGGGGTGGAAGATGAGCAGTTCTTC
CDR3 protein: CASSPAGVEDEQFF

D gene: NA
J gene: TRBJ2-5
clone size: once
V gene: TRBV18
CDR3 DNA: TGTGCCAGCTCACCTGAGGAGACCCAGTACTTC
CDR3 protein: CASSPEETQYF

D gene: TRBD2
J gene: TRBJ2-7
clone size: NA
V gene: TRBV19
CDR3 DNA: TGTGCCAGTAGTTCCCGGAATAGCGGGCCCTACGAGCAGTACTTC
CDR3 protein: CASSSRNSGPYEQYF

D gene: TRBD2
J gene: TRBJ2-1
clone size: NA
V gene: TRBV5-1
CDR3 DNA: TGCGCCAGCAGCCTCACTAGCGGTGAGCAGTTCTTC
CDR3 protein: CASSLTSGEQFF

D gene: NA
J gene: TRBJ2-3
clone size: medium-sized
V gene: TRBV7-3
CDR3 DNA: TGTGCCAGCAGCTTAGGGAGCATTACCACAGATACGCAGTATTTT
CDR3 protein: CASSLGSITTDTQYF

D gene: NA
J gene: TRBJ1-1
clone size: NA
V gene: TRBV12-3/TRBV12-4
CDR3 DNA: TGTGCCAGCAGTCCCAGGGGTAACACTGAAGCTTTCTTT
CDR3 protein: CASSPRGNTEAFF

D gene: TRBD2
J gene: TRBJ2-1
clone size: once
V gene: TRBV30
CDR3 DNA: TGTGCCTGGATTGGGGGGGGGAGGGCCTTTGAGCAGTTCTTC
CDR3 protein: CAWIGGGRAFEQFF

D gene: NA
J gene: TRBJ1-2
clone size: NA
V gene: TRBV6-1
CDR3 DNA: TGTGCCAGCAGTGACAAGATCAGTACTATTTTCCGTGGCTACACCTTC
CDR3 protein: CASSDKISTIFRGYTF

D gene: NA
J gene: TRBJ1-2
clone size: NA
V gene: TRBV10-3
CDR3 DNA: TGTGCCATCAGTGAGCTCGGGGCTAACTATGGCTACACCTTC
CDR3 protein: CAISELGANYGYTF

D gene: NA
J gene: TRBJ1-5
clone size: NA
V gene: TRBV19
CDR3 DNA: TGTGCCAGTAGCACATACGGGAGGGTGAGCAATCAGCCCCAGCATTTT
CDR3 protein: CASSTYGRVSNQPQHF

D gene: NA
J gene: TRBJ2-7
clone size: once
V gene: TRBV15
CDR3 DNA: TGTGCCACCAGCAGGGCCCGGGGGTCTAATAGCTACGAGCAGTACTTC
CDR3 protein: CATSRARGSNSYEQYF

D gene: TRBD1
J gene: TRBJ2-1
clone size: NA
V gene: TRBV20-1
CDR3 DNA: TGCAGTGCTAGTCGGACAGGGGGTAGGTTCAATGAGCAGTTCTTC
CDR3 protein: CSASRTGGRFNEQFF

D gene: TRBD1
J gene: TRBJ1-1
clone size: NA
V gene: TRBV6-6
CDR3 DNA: TGTGCCAGCAGTTACTCGGACAGGGGGAACACTGAAGCTTTCTTT
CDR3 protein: CASSYSDRGNTEAFF

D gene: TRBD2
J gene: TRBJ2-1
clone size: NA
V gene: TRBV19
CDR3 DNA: TGTGCCAGTAGTAGGCGGGAGGTTCCCTACAATGAGCAGTTCTTC
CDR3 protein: CASSRREVPYNEQFF

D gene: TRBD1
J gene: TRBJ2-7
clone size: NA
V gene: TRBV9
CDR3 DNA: TGTGCCAGCAGCGTAGGGGTCGGGACAGGGGGCAACTCCTACGAGCAGTACTTC
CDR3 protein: CASSVGVGTGGNSYEQYF

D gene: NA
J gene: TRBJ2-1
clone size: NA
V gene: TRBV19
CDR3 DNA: TGTGCCAGTAGTATATCAGATACAACCTACAATGAGCAGTTCTTC
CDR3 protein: CASSISDTTYNEQFF

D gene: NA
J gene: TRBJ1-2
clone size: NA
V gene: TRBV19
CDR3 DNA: TGTGCCAGTAGTATAGGCCAGGGGAACTATGGCTACACCTTC
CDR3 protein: CASSIGQGNYGYTF

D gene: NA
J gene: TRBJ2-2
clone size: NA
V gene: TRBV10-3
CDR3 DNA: TGTGCCATCAGTGAGGTGCAGGACTTCACCGGGGAGCTGTTTTTT
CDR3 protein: CAISEVQDFTGELFF

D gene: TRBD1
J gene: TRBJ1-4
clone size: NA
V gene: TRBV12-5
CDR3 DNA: TGTGCTAGTGGTTTGGGACAGGGTGAAGAAAAACTGTTTTTT
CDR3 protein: CASGLGQGEEKLFF

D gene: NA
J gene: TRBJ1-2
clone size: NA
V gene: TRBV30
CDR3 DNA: TGTGCCTGGAGGACAGGCCTTCTGGGCTATGGCTACACCTTC
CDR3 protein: CAWRTGLLGYGYTF